The clone carrying this TCR beta chain was counted only a few times. These data belong to a study of T-cell memory formation after mild COVID-19. Study in general: Among the donors, TCR clusters were largely specific to each donor.

One entry per CDR3 protein, called by TCRdb with MiXCR from the 5' RACE reads. Found here are about 420,000 distinct CDR3 sequences, about 22% of them singletons; the top ten hold 10% to 15%. Deletions cut 1 base from V and 5 bases from J, with 12 bases between. This CDR3 is 15 amino acids long. The clonotype originates from an adult woman who had mild COVID-19 (a few samples of this study predate the infection). Cell type and time point are not known. Sequenced sample: PBMCs or a T cell subset sorted from them (not recorded which). V gene TRBV12-3 or TRBV12-4 combines with J gene TRBJ2-1; no firm D call. The CDR3 DNA reads TGTGCCAGCAGTTTAGACTCGCCGTTGAACAATGAGCAGTTCTTC. Translated: CASSLDSPLNNEQFF.